The 2 T cell receptor beta chains below were found in one sample sequenced in a study of spatial heterogeneity in lung cancer. TCRdb reprocessed the 5' RACE reads with MiXCR, giving one entry per CDR3 protein. In the table there are some 37,000 distinct CDR3 sequences, roughly 8% of which are singletons. Time point defined: sample taken at primary tumor resection. Whole RNA was taken from tumor, nontumor lung or frozen PBMC; it was then sequenced unsorted. The material was PBMCs, obtained at surgery. The receptors stem from a male donor with early-stage non-small cell lung cancer.

This clonotype was counted at least ten times. The chain employs TRBV28 and TRBJ1-5; 9 nucleotides align to TRBD1. CDR3 length equals 14 residues. With V trimmed by 10 bases and J by 6 bases, 10 bases remained unmatched. Germline CDR1 is MDHEN and CDR2 is SYDVKM. CDR3 DNA sequence: TGTGCCACCACTGGACAGGGGCACCCTCAGCCCCAGCATTTT. Its translation is CATTGQGHPQPQHF.

This clonotype was counted a few times. The chain uses TRBV7-2 and TRBJ2-7, with no clear D. CDR1 SGHTA and CDR2 FQGNSA come from the germline V gene. V was trimmed by 6 bases and J by 3 bases, leaving 18 bases between them. The CDR3 is 15 amino acids. In DNA form, the CDR3 reads TGTGCCAGCAGAACTCGGACGGATATTTTCTACGAGCAGTACTTC. Its translation is CASRTRTDIFYEQYF.